This TCR beta chain was profiled in a study of T cell responses to AZD1222 COVID-19 vaccine. Study-level points and caveats: Spike-specific TCR breadth and depth went up after people got two AZD1222 doses. Without day 14 samples, only post-peak T cell repertoires were studied. Among the donors, most were white British and more were female, and clonal diversity was possibly underestimated.

Germline lookup yields CDR1 GTSNPN and CDR2 SVGIG (reference sequence). Deletions cut 2 bases from V and 4 bases from J, with 6 bases between. The CDR3 sequence is 12 residues long. Samples with a second dose at about 4 or about 12 weeks were pooled together. Data came from immunoSEQ multiplex PCR; TCRdb stores just in-frame clones and leaves some out. This table has 100,000 or so clones, 89% appearing once. Details on this clone: Its antigen is not identified.

The material was peripheral blood, obtained 28 days after the second AZD1222 dose. The TCR comes from an adult who received the AZD1222 COVID-19 vaccine. V usage is TRBV30 and J usage is TRBJ1-3; no clear D gene. CDR3 bases: TGTGCCTGGAGTCAATTAGGAAACACCATATATTTT. Translation: CAWSQLGNTIYF.